This TCR beta chain was observed in a study of blood T cell repertoires in COVID-19. In the source study's methods: Amplifying reference gene primers gave estimates of nucleated cell counts. Profiled with immunoSEQ multiplex PCR; TCRdb holds only in-frame clones, not every one. That table gives V, J and clone size, and the DNA gave D and trimming. Among under 450,000 clones listed, 70% to 90% were seen once. Patients in Seattle were enrolled during active infection, then followed longitudinally. V was pared by 1 base and J by 7 bases, with 2 bases of the junction left unmatched. CDR1 is LGHNA and CDR2 is YSLEER in the germline V gene. The CDR3 totals 14 residues.

The sequence derives from a woman aged 40 to 49 with COVID-19, enrolled during active disease. The sequenced sample consisted of peripheral blood. The chain employs TRBV4-3 and TRBJ2-1; 9 bases are a match to TRBD1. The CDR3 nucleotides read TGCGCCAGCAGCCAAGGGACAGGGGAGAATGAGCAGTTCTTC. Translation: CASSQGTGENEQFF.